The clone carrying this T cell receptor (beta chain) was detected only once. Sequencing was performed with immunoSEQ multiplex PCR; in TCRdb, only in-frame clones are kept and a portion is missing. The data contain about 120,000 clones, about 91% of them singletons. This sample is drawn from a study of control samples from healthy donors and cancer patients. This CDR3 contains 17 residues. The germline V gene has CDR1 SGHAT and CDR2 FQNNGV. V shed 1 base and J 0 bases; nucleotides not matched to a gene: 9. The sample taken for sequencing was blood. The TCR sequence derives from a man aged 40-49 years in good health. This chain joins TRBV11-2 and TRBJ2-7; 7 bases are shared with TRBD2. The CDR3 DNA is TGTGCCAGCAGCTTAGGAGATCTGGGGGGGAGCTCCTACGAGCAGTACTTC. Translated, it gives CASSLGDLGGSSYEQYF.